These 14 T cell receptor beta chains share one sample of origin, sequenced in a study of blood T cells in healthy people across ages. The second PCR ran about 6 to 11 cycles with a sample-barcoded 5' primer and J-beta primers. From the 5' RACE reads, TCRdb called clonotypes with MiXCR, one entry per CDR3 protein. Counted here are 1 million or so distinct CDR3 sequences, roughly 24% occurring once; the ten biggest clones make up approximately 0.7%. This same sample was also taken into another study, of T cells of mothers and their children.

The sample consisted of blood. The receptors shown here come from a girl aged 2-10 years in good health.

The V call is TRBV29-1, the J call TRBJ1-4, with D unclear. The V end lost 7 bases, the J end lost 5 bases, and 17 bases lay between the germline ends. This CDR3 is built from 14 residues. Germline V CDR1 and CDR2: SQVTM, ANQGSEA. The CDR3 region has the DNA TGCAGCGCAGCGCCCAGGTTGAGGAATGAAAAACTGTTTTTT. Its translation is CSAAPRLRNEKLFF.

The V gene is TRBV7-2, the J gene TRBJ2-1; 12 positions match TRBD2. The J call is uncertain, as TRBJ2-5 better fits the DNA end. The CDR3 contains 14 residues. Germline values: CDR1 SGHTA, CDR2 FQGNSA. The CDR3 sequence is CACTLTSGRETQYF. The CDR3 DNA reads as TGTGCCTGCACCCTGACTAGCGGGAGAGAGACCCAGTACTTC.

This clonotype was counted a few times. The rearrangement joins TRBV4-3 to TRBJ1-5; possible D gene TRBD1, 5 bases. V was shortened by 4 bases and J by 0 bases, with 10 bases between the two germline ends. This CDR3 is 15 amino acids long. Germline V gene data show CDR1 as LGHNA and CDR2 as YSLEER. CDR3 residues: CASSPTAYSNQPQHF. CDR3 in DNA: TGCGCCAGCAGCCCGACAGCTTATAGCAATCAGCCCCAGCATTTT.

The chain carries TRBV4-1 and TRBJ2-3; D ambiguous. Per germline, CDR1 MGHRA and CDR2 YSYEKL. CDR3 length equals 14 residues. V shed 2 bases and J shed 4 bases, with 10 bases lying between them. The CDR3 loop reads CASSQPRIADTQYF. In DNA form, the CDR3 reads TGCGCCAGCAGCCAACCGCGCATAGCAGATACGCAGTATTTT.

This rearrangement joins TRBV7-2 to TRBJ2-1, with D perhaps matching TRBD2 (5 bases). This CDR3 region has 16 residues. The V end lost 5 bases, the J end lost 2 bases, and 16 bases lay between the germline ends. Germline values: CDR1 SGHTA, CDR2 FQGNSA. The CDR3 reads CASSPSLDLTYNEQFF. The CDR3 DNA reads TGTGCCAGCAGCCCTTCCTTGGACTTAACCTACAATGAGCAGTTCTTC.

This clonotype was seen a handful of times. This rearrangement joins TRBV20-1 to TRBJ2-5; D call uncertain. Judging by the DNA end, TRBJ2-1 fits better; the J call may be wrong. The germline V gene encodes CDR1 DFQATT and CDR2 SNEGSKA (reference sequence). The CDR3 totals 13 residues. The CDR3 bases are TGCAGTGCTAGAGATGTAGAGTCCGATGAGCAGTTCTTC. Its protein is CSARDVESDEQFF.

The chain recombines TRBV20-1 with TRBJ2-1, with D hard to call. Matching the DNA end better, TRBJ2-5 makes the J call doubtful. Germline CDR1 DFQATT, CDR2 SNEGSKA (reference sequence). This CDR3 is built from 17 residues. The CDR3: CSAPRPSLDWMGETQYF. DNA for the CDR3: TGCAGTGCTCCCAGGCCCTCTCTCGACTGGATGGGAGAGACCCAGTACTTC.

Here the CDR3 reads CAISTDIGTDTQYF. CDR3 in DNA: TGTGCCATCTCTACAGACATTGGGACAGATACGCAGTATTTT. The chain carries TRBV28 and TRBJ2-3; D unresolved. Trimming shortened V by 10 bases and J by 3 bases, and 17 bases separated the two germline ends. Germline V gene lookup returns CDR1 MDHEN and CDR2 SYDVKM. The CDR3 covers 14 residues.

The chain couples TRBV7-2 to TRBJ2-5; TRBD2 is a possible D gene (6 bases). Per germline, CDR1 SGHTA and CDR2 FQGNSA. This CDR3 has 15 amino acids. V lost 5 bases to trimming and J lost 1 base, with 14 bases between them. The CDR3 sequence: CASSRWRAVQETQYF. The CDR3 bases are TGTGCCAGCAGCCGTTGGAGGGCAGTCCAAGAGACCCAGTACTTC.

This chain joins TRBV7-9 and TRBJ2-4, with 12 bases fitting TRBD2. The germline V gene has CDR1 SEHNR and CDR2 FQNEAQ (reference sequence). This CDR3 is 15 amino acids long. V dropped 5 bases and J dropped 5; count of bases not matched to a gene: 4. This CDR3 is CASSPRLAGENIQYF. The CDR3 DNA reads as TGTGCCAGCAGCCCTCGACTAGCGGGGGAAAACATTCAGTACTTC.

In this sample, this clonotype turned up a few times. The rearrangement joins TRBV28 to TRBJ2-5; no clear D. The DNA end favors TRBJ2-1, so the J call may be wrong. From germline, CDR1 is MDHEN and CDR2 SYDVKM. This CDR3 is built from 14 residues. CDR3 sequence: CASSRVAKQNEQFF. CDR3 bases: TGTGCCAGCAGTCGGGTAGCAAAGCAAAATGAGCAGTTCTTC.

This clonotype was counted a few times. The chain is built from TRBV4-2 and TRBJ1-3; D possibly corresponds to TRBD1 (6 bases). CDR1 LGHNA and CDR2 YNFKEQ come from the germline V gene. This CDR3 comprises 15 residues. V lost 1 base to trimming and J lost 5 bases, with 12 bases between them. This CDR3 reads CASSQAPGERNTIYF. CDR3 DNA: TGTGCCAGCAGCCAAGCTCCAGGGGAGCGAAACACCATATATTTT.

This clonotype was detected only a few times. V and J are TRBV28 and TRBJ2-1; 10 bases are a match to TRBD2. CDR1 is MDHEN, CDR2 SYDVKM, per germline. The CDR3 is made up of 17 amino acids. With 6 bases clipped from V and 7 bases from J, the junction kept 15 bases outside the gene matches. The CDR3 region is CASSLLWGAGGPNEQFF. Written as DNA, the CDR3 is TGTGCCAGCAGCCTGCTCTGGGGAGCGGGAGGGCCTAATGAGCAGTTCTTC. The whole variable domain, remainder taken from reference TRBV28 and TRBJ2-1, is DVKVTQSSRYLVKRTGEKVFLECVQDMDHENMFWYRQDPGLGLRLIYFSYDVKMKEKGDIPEGYSVSREKKERFSLILESASTNQTSMYLCASSLLWGAGGPNEQFFGPGTRLTVL.

The rearrangement uses TRBV6-5 and TRBJ2-7; 9 bases line up with TRBD1. This CDR3 has 15 residues. Trimming at V came to 0 bases and at J to 2 bases, leaving 2 bases not matched to a gene. CDR1 and CDR2 from the germline V gene are MNHEY and SVGAGI. CDR3 DNA sequence: TGTGCCAGCAGTTACTCGGGACAGGGCACCTACGAGCAGTACTTC. Its translation: CASSYSGQGTYEQYF.